This TCR beta chain was sequenced for a study of blood T cell repertoires in COVID-19. Germline-derived CDR1 and CDR2 are MNHNS and SASEGT. The CDR3 totals 15 residues. The ends lost 0 bases at V and 4 bases at J; junction bases unmatched: 5. Clones were sequenced by immunoSEQ multiplex PCR, and TCRdb holds only the in-frame ones, with some missing. The sample shows nearly 95,000 clones, around four fifths of them seen only once. This clone was seen only once. Sample: peripheral blood. This TCR derives from a human donor in a cohort sampled during active COVID-19. This rearrangement joins TRBV6-1 to TRBJ1-1; 7 bases agree with TRBD1. Here the CDR3 DNA reads TGTGCCAGCAGTGAAGCGCGGGCAGGGGGCACTGAAGCTTTCTTT. Translation gives CASSEARAGGTEAFF.